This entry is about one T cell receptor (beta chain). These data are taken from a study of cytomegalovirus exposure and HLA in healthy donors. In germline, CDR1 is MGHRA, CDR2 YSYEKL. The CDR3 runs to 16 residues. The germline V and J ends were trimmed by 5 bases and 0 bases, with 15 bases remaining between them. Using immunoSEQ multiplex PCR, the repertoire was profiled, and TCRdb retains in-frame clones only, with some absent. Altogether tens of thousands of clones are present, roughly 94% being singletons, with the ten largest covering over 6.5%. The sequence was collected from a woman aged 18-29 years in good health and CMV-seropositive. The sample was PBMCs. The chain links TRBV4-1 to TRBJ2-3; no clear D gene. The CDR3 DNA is TGCGCCAGCAGCTCGTTTGGCGAAGCGAGCACAGATACGCAGTATTTT. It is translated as CASSSFGEASTDTQYF.